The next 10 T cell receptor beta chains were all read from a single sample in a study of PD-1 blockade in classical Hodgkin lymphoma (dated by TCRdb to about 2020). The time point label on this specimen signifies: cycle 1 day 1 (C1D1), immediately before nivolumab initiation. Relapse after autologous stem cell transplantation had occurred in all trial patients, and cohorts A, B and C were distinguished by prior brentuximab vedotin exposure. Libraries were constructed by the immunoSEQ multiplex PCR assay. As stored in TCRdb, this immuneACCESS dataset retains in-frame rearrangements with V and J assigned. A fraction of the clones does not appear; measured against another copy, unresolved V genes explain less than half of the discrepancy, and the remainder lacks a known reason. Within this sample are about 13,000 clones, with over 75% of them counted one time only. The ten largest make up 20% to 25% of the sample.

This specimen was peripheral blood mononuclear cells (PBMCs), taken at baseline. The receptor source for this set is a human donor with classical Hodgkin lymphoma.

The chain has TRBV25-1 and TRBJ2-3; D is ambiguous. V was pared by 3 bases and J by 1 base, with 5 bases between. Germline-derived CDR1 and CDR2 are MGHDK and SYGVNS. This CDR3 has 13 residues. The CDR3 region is CASSEWGTDTQYF. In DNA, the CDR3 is TGTGCCAGCAGTGAGTGGGGCACAGATACGCAGTATTTT.

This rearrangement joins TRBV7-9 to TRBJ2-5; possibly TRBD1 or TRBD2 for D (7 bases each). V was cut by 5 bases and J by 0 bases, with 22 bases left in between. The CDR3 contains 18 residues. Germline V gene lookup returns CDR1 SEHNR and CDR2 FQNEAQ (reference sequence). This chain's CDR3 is CASSPQGGGSAHQETQYF. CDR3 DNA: TGTGCCAGCAGCCCGCAGGGGGGGGGTAGCGCACACCAAGAGACCCAGTACTTC.

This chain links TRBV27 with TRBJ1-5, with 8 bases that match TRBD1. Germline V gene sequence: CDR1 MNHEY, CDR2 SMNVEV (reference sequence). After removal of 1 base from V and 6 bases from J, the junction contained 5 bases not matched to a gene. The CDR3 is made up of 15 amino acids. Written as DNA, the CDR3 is TGTGCCAGCAGTTTATTTGGACAGGGAGGTCAGCCCCAGCATTTT. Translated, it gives CASSLFGQGGQPQHF.

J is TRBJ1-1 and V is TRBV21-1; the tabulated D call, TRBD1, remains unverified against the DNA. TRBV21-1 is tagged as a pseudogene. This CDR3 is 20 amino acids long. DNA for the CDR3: TGTGCCAGCAGCAGGGGGACAGGGGAAGGCTTTGAGGGCCTGAGCACTGAAGCTTTCTTT. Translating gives CASSRGTGEGFEGLSTEAFF.

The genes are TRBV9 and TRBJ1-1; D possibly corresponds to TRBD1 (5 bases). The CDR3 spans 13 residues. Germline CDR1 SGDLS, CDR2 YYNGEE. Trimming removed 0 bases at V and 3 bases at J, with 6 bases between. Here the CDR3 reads CASSVVGDTEAFF. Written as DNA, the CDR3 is TGTGCCAGCAGCGTAGTAGGGGACACTGAAGCTTTCTTT.

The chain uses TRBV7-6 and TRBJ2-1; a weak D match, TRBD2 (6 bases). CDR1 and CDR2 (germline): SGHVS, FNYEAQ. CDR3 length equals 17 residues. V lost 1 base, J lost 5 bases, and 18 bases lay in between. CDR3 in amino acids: CASSLVFTSLKNNEQFF. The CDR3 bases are TGTGCCAGCAGCTTAGTGTTTACTAGCCTAAAAAACAATGAGCAGTTCTTC.

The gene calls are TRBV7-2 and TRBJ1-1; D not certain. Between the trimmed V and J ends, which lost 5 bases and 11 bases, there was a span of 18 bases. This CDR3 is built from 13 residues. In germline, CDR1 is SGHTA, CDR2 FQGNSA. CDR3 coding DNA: TGTGCCAGCAGCCCCCCAGGCACGGAAGTGGCTTTCTTT. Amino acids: CASSPPGTEVAFF.

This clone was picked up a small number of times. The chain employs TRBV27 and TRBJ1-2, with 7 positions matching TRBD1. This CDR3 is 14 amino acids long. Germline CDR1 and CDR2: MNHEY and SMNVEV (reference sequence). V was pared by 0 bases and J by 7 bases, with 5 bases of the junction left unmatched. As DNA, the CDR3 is TGTGCCAGCAGTTTATCGAGGGGGCTGGGTGGCTACACCTTC. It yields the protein CASSLSRGLGGYTF.

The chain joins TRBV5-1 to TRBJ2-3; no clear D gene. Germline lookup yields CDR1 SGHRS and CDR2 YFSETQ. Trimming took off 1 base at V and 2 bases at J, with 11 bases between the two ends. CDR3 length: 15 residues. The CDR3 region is CASSLSLTHTDTQYF. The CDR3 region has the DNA TGCGCCAGCAGCTTGTCCCTGACTCACACAGATACGCAGTATTTT.

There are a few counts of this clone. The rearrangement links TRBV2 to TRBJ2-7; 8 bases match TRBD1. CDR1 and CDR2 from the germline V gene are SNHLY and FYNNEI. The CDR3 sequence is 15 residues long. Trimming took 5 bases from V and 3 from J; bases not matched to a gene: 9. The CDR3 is CASSYDRGQRYEQYF. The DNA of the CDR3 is TGTGCCAGCAGTTATGACAGGGGTCAGCGCTACGAGCAGTACTTC.